The entry below describes one T cell receptor beta chain. Its antigen is unidentified. The sample belongs to a study of shared clonotypes between healthy human individuals. Study context: A couple of women and a few men aged 18 to 49 served as donors.

Study findings and constraints: Naive CD4 clonotypes overlapped across a handful of donors at about 5.3%.

Authors' data handling: Filtering of immunoSEQ junctional sequences could not match full-length read filtering. Profiled with immunoSEQ multiplex PCR; TCRdb holds only in-frame clones, not every one. V, J and clone size are those of that table, while D and trimming were read from the DNA. Counted here are more than 2 million clones, 85% to 95% occurring once; the ten biggest clones make up under 0.15%. Germline V gene sequence: CDR1 SGDLS, CDR2 YYNGEE. V lost 10 bases to trimming and J lost 1 base, with 14 bases between them. The CDR3 extends over 13 amino acids. The chain couples TRBV9 to TRBJ2-5; maybe TRBD2 (6 bases). The clonotype originates from a man between 18 and 29 years old in good health. The specimen was naive CD4+ T cells sorted from blood. The subset is: CD45RA+ positively selected. CDR3 loop: CAGSRGSQETQYF. The CDR3 DNA reads as TGTGCCGGAAGCCGGGGGTCCCAAGAGACCCAGTACTTC.